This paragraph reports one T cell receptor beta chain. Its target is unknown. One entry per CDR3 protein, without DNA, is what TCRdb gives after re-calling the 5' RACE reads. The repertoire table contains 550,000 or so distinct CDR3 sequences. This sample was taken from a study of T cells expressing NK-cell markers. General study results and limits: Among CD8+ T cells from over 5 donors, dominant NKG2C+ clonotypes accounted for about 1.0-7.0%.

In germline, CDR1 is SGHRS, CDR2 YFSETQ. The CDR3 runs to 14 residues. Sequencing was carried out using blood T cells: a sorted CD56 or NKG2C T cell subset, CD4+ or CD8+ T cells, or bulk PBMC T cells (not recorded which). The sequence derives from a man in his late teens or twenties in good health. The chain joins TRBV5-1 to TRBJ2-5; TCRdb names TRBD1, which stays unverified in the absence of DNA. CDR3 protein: CASSPWGFQETQYF.